The 9 T cell receptor beta chains in this list originate from one sample, sequenced in a study of cytomegalovirus exposure and HLA in healthy donors. The PCR was carried out with 60 Vbeta primers and 13 Jbeta primers. Sequencing was performed with immunoSEQ multiplex PCR; in TCRdb, only in-frame clones are kept and a portion is missing. The sample yields about 92,000 clones, 69% seen once. Sequencing input: PBMCs. The receptors here all came from a man aged 50 to 59 in good health and CMV-seronegative.

V usage is TRBV10-3 and J usage is TRBJ1-2, with TRBD1 matching 7 bases. The CDR3 consists of 15 residues. The ends lost 2 bases at V and 0 bases at J; junction bases unmatched: 3. Germline V gene lookup returns CDR1 ENHRY and CDR2 SYGVKD. CDR3 loop: CAISERTGSNYGYTF. In DNA form, the CDR3 reads TGTGCCATCAGTGAGCGGACAGGTTCTAACTATGGCTACACCTTC.

In nucleotides, the CDR3 is TGCGCCAGCAGCTTAATGATGCGGGGGGGTGAAAAACTGTTTTTT. Translation gives CASSLMMRGGEKLFF. This chain links TRBV5-1 with TRBJ1-4; TRBD1 might be the D (5 bases). The CDR3 covers 15 residues. The germline V gene encodes CDR1 SGHRS and CDR2 YFSETQ. V was trimmed by 2 bases and J by 7 bases, leaving 15 bases between them.

J is TRBJ2-7 and V is TRBV14; weak D call: TRBD2 (6 bases). The CDR3 is made up of 15 amino acids. CDR1 is SGHDN and CDR2 is FVKESK in the germline V gene. Trimming pared 1 base from V and 4 bases from J, leaving 14 bases between. CDR3 region: CASSQGGTRIYEQYV. The CDR3 DNA reads TGTGCCAGCAGCCAAGGTGGGACTCGGATTTACGAGCAGTACGTC.

J is TRBJ2-1 and V is TRBV27, with 7 bases fitting TRBD1. The CDR3 totals 14 residues. V gave up 5 bases and J gave up 5 bases; unmatched junction bases: 6. From germline, CDR1 is MNHEY and CDR2 SMNVEV (reference sequence). CDR3 region: CASSPRGSNNEQFF. CDR3 DNA: TGTGCCAGCAGTCCCAGGGGGTCCAACAATGAGCAGTTCTTC.

The chain has TRBV19 and TRBJ1-1; D gene unclear. This CDR3 region has 13 residues. V was cut by 3 bases and J by 1 base, with 6 bases left in between. CDR1 LNHDA and CDR2 SQIVND come from the germline V gene (reference sequence). CDR3 sequence: CASSIGRNTEAFF. The CDR3 coding sequence is TGTGCCAGTAGTATTGGTAGGAACACTGAAGCTTTCTTT. Complete variable domain (other parts from reference TRBV19 and TRBJ1-1): DGGITQSPKYLFRKEGQNVTLSCEQNLNHDAMYWYRQDPGQGLRLIYYSQIVNDFQKGDIAEGYSVSREKKESFPLTVTSAQKNPTAFYLCASSIGRNTEAFFGQGTRLTVV.

The V and J genes are TRBV11-3 and TRBJ2-2, with 8 nucleotides matching TRBD1. The length of the CDR3 is 16 residues. J gave up 4 bases and V 3 bases, and 7 bases lay outside the gene matches. The germline V gene has CDR1 SGHNT and CDR2 YENEEA. The CDR3 sequence: CASSFLDRDGTGELFF. CDR3 DNA sequence: TGTGCCAGCAGCTTCTTGGACAGGGACGGCACCGGGGAGCTGTTTTTT.

V is TRBV25-1 and J is TRBJ2-5; TRBD2 aligns across 7 bases. Germline CDR1 and CDR2: MGHDK and SYGVNS. Unmatched junction bases numbered 8, after V lost 4 bases and J lost 0 bases. The CDR3 sequence is 16 residues long. In DNA, the CDR3 is TGTGCCAGCAGTGTTGCGGGAGCTGGGTACCAAGAGACCCAGTACTTC. Translating it yields CASSVAGAGYQETQYF.

The rearrangement joins TRBV7-3 to TRBJ1-6, with a possible D match to TRBD1 (5 bases). CDR3 size: 14 residues. Trimming stripped 2 bases from V and 10 bases from J, with 12 bases between. Germline values: CDR1 SGHTA, CDR2 FQGTGA. The chain's CDR3 is CASSLGGSGSPLHF. The CDR3 coding sequence is TGTGCCAGCAGCTTAGGAGGGTCAGGGTCACCCCTCCACTTT.

This clone came up a few times. The genes are TRBV7-6 and TRBJ1-4; 10 bases are shared with TRBD1. This CDR3 has 15 amino acids. Germline V gene lookup returns CDR1 SGHVS and CDR2 FNYEAQ. With V trimmed by 5 bases and J by 8 bases, 8 bases remained unmatched. The CDR3 spells CASSPRTGGGEKLFF. In nucleotides, the CDR3 is TGTGCCAGCAGCCCCCGGACAGGGGGTGGAGAAAAACTGTTTTTT.